These T cell receptor beta chains were read from a single sample in a study of shared clonotypes between healthy human individuals. The protocol was immunoSEQ multiplex PCR, while the TCRdb copy is restricted to in-frame clones and leaves out a portion. Seen here are 2 million to 2.5 million clones, about 94% observed once, and the top ten hold approximately 0.13%. Specimen: naive CD4+ T cells sorted from blood. The receptors were sampled from a man aged 18 to 30 in good health. The CDR3 runs from the conserved cysteine through the conserved F or W. The order of the fields is J gene, clone size, D gene, V gene, CDR3 protein, CDR3 DNA. A D gene is named only where the DNA matches it firmly. Clone size appears in some rows only: once, few, many, or a class for an expanded clone.

J: TRBJ2-1; size: .; D: .; V: TRBV5-4; CDR3: CASSSPVNYNEQFF; DNA: TGTGCCAGCAGCTCCCCCGTGAACTACAATGAGCAGTTCTTC
J: TRBJ2-2; size: .; D: TRBD1; V: TRBV11-2; CDR3: CASRYRGQGFAGELFF; DNA: TGTGCCAGCAGGTATAGGGGACAGGGATTCGCCGGGGAGCTGTTTTTT
J: TRBJ1-1; size: .; D: TRBD1; V: TRBV5-1; CDR3: CASSLPQGGNTEAFF; DNA: TGCGCCAGCAGCTTACCACAGGGGGGGAACACTGAAGCTTTCTTT
J: TRBJ1-5; size: .; D: .; V: TRBV7-8; CDR3: CASSLAPTGNNQPQHF; DNA: TGTGCCAGCAGCTTAGCCCCAACAGGGAACAATCAGCCCCAGCATTTT
J: TRBJ2-7; size: .; D: TRBD1; V: TRBV4-1; CDR3: CASSSGQYYEQYF; DNA: TGCGCCAGCAGCTCGGGACAGTACTACGAGCAGTACTTC
J: TRBJ2-4; size: .; D: .; V: TRBV5-6; CDR3: CASRFGSPYQSSNF; DNA: TGTGCCAGCAGGTTCGGGTCACCGTACCAGTCATCAAACTTC
J: TRBJ1-6; size: .; D: TRBD1; V: TRBV11-2; CDR3: CASSLMQGDNSPLHF; DNA: TGTGCCAGCAGCTTAATGCAGGGGGACAATTCACCCCTCCACTTT
J: TRBJ2-1; size: once; D: TRBD2; V: TRBV4-3; CDR3: CASSQGGGFYNEQFF; DNA: TGCGCCAGCAGCCAAGGCGGGGGGTTCTACAATGAGCAGTTCTTC
J: TRBJ2-7; size: once; D: TRBD1; V: TRBV18; CDR3: CASSPDRAYEQYF; DNA: TGTGCCAGCTCACCGGACAGGGCCTACGAGCAGTACTTC
J: TRBJ1-6; size: .; D: .; V: TRBV5-4; CDR3: CASSFLAGFNSPLHF; DNA: TGTGCCAGCAGCTTTTTGGCAGGGTTTAATTCACCCCTCCACTTT
J: TRBJ1-5; size: once; D: TRBD1; V: TRBV19; CDR3: CASRALQGVEGNQPQHF; DNA: TGTGCCAGTAGGGCTCTCCAGGGGGTTGAGGGCAATCAGCCCCAGCATTTT
J: TRBJ1-2; size: .; D: .; V: TRBV5-1; CDR3: CASSLDGSYGYTF; DNA: TGCGCCAGCAGCTTGGACGGGTCCTATGGCTACACCTTC
J: TRBJ1-2; size: .; D: TRBD1; V: TRBV7-9; CDR3: CASSPRTGGFLYGYTF; DNA: TGTGCCAGCAGCCCACGGACAGGGGGCTTCCTCTATGGCTACACCTTC
J: TRBJ2-3; size: .; D: .; V: TRBV6-1; CDR3: CASRRGGDFTQYF; DNA: TGTGCCAGCAGGAGGGGGGGGGATTTTACGCAGTATTTT
J: TRBJ2-3; size: once; D: .; V: TRBV5-1; CDR3: CASSHPGTDTQYF; DNA: TGCGCCAGCAGCCATCCGGGCACAGATACGCAGTATTTT
J: TRBJ1-2; size: .; D: .; V: TRBV19; CDR3: CASSSGYYGYTF; DNA: TGTGCCAGTAGCTCAGGCTACTATGGCTACACCTTC
J: TRBJ1-4; size: few; D: .; V: TRBV4-1; CDR3: CASSIEEKLFF; DNA: TGCGCCAGCAGTATCGAGGAAAAACTGTTTTTT
J: TRBJ1-3; size: .; D: .; V: TRBV2; CDR3: CASREAGNTIYF; DNA: TGTGCCAGCAGGGAAGCAGGAAACACCATATATTTT
J: TRBJ2-7; size: .; D: TRBD1; V: TRBV30; CDR3: CAWDAGTEYEQYF; DNA: TGTGCCTGGGACGCCGGGACAGAATACGAGCAGTACTTC
J: TRBJ2-5; size: .; D: TRBD2; V: TRBV7-9; CDR3: CASSVTSGRGETQYF; DNA: TGTGCCAGCAGCGTAACTAGCGGGAGGGGCGAGACCCAGTACTTC
J: TRBJ2-1; size: .; D: .; V: TRBV5-4; CDR3: CASSEDRLNLNEQFF; DNA: TGTGCCAGCAGCGAGGACAGATTAAACTTGAATGAGCAGTTCTTC
J: TRBJ2-6; size: .; D: .; V: TRBV10-3; CDR3: CAISDMGSGANVLTF; DNA: TGTGCCATCAGTGACATGGGTTCTGGGGCCAACGTCCTGACTTTC
J: TRBJ2-2; size: few; D: .; V: TRBV15; CDR3: CATRFRGTGELFF; DNA: TGTGCCACCAGGTTCAGGGGAACCGGGGAGCTGTTTTTT
J: TRBJ2-1; size: .; D: .; V: TRBV19; CDR3: CASSNTGSSYNEQFF; DNA: TGTGCCAGTAGTAACACTGGCAGCTCCTACAATGAGCAGTTCTTC
J: TRBJ1-2; size: .; D: TRBD1; V: TRBV28; CDR3: CASSWAGTGPSTGYTF; DNA: TGTGCCAGCAGTTGGGCAGGGACAGGGCCATCAACTGGCTACACCTTC
J: TRBJ2-1; size: .; D: .; V: TRBV19; CDR3: CASSTDLREQFF; DNA: TGTGCCAGTAGTACCGATCTAAGAGAGCAGTTCTTC
J: TRBJ2-7; size: .; D: TRBD1; V: TRBV9; CDR3: CASSPYPGQGYEQYF; DNA: TGTGCCAGCAGCCCCTATCCGGGACAGGGCTACGAGCAGTACTTC
J: TRBJ1-5; size: .; D: .; V: TRBV6-6; CDR3: CASSYAGPGNQPQHF; DNA: TGTGCCAGCAGTTACGCCGGTCCTGGAAATCAGCCCCAGCATTTT
J: TRBJ2-1; size: .; D: .; V: TRBV7-9; CDR3: CASSPGSGVPQSYNEQFF; DNA: TGTGCCAGCAGTCCCGGTTCGGGAGTACCCCAAAGCTACAATGAGCAGTTCTTC
J: TRBJ1-6; size: .; D: .; V: TRBV2; CDR3: CASSEDGGRYNSPLHF; DNA: TGTGCCAGCAGTGAGGATGGGGGGCGATATAATTCACCCCTCCACTTT
J: TRBJ2-1; size: .; D: .; V: TRBV7-9; CDR3: CASSLAGRGNEQFF; DNA: TGTGCCAGCAGCTTAGCCGGAAGGGGCAATGAGCAGTTCTTC
J: TRBJ1-5; size: .; D: TRBD1; V: TRBV2; CDR3: CASSAGTGYQPQHF; DNA: TGTGCCAGCAGTGCCGGGACAGGGTATCAGCCCCAGCATTTT
J: TRBJ2-7; size: .; D: TRBD1; V: TRBV5-1; CDR3: CASSPRTGETYEQYF; DNA: TGCGCCAGCAGCCCGCGGACAGGGGAGACCTACGAGCAGTACTTC
J: TRBJ1-1; size: .; D: .; V: TRBV28; CDR3: CASRPSRFLRHYFF; DNA: TGTGCCAGCAGACCTTCCAGGTTTTTACGCCATTATTTCTTT
J: TRBJ1-2; size: once; D: .; V: TRBV18; CDR3: CASSAGNGYTF; DNA: TGTGCCAGCTCAGCAGGGAATGGCTACACCTTC
J: TRBJ2-2; size: .; D: .; V: TRBV11-3; CDR3: CASSYSDKPTGELFF; DNA: TGTGCCAGCAGCTATTCCGACAAGCCCACCGGGGAGCTGTTTTTT
J: TRBJ2-1; size: few; D: TRBD1; V: TRBV5-1; CDR3: CASSRDRANEQFF; DNA: TGCGCCAGCAGCAGAGACAGGGCGAATGAGCAGTTCTTC
J: TRBJ2-7; size: .; D: TRBD1; V: TRBV6-5; CDR3: CASSLHRGLGGEQYF; DNA: TGTGCCAGCAGTTTACACAGGGGCCTAGGGGGTGAGCAGTACTTC
J: TRBJ1-1; size: .; D: .; V: TRBV28; CDR3: CASSIIGVDTEAFF; DNA: TGTGCCAGCAGTATAATAGGCGTGGACACTGAAGCTTTCTTT
J: TRBJ2-7; size: .; D: TRBD1; V: TRBV5-6; CDR3: CASSRTGDSYEQYF; DNA: TGTGCCAGCAGCAGGACAGGGGACTCCTACGAGCAGTACTTC
J: TRBJ2-5; size: .; D: .; V: TRBV4-1; CDR3: CASSQTGATNQETQYF; DNA: TGCGCCAGCAGCCAAACGGGGGCCACAAACCAAGAGACCCAGTACTTC
J: TRBJ2-7; size: .; D: TRBD1; V: TRBV5-8; CDR3: CASSLMGQGDEQYF; DNA: TGTGCCAGCAGCTTGATGGGACAGGGTGACGAGCAGTACTTC